A selection of T cell receptor beta chains follows, all from one sample in a study of T cells after yellow fever vaccination. TCRdb used MiXCR to reprocess the 5' RACE reads, holding one entry per CDR3 protein. Among about 630,000 distinct CDR3 sequences listed, over 9% were seen once. The material was PBMCs, obtained on the day of the yellow fever booster vaccination. These receptors originate from a man aged 25 to 40 who received the YFV17D yellow fever vaccine. Both conserved end residues are part of each CDR3. The D gene is left open where the match is weak. Some rows have no size entry. The others give once, few or many, or a class for an expanded clone.

CDR3 length | D gene | clone size | J gene | V gene | CDR3 DNA | CDR3 protein
13 | - | few | TRBJ2-5 | TRBV25-1 | TGTGCCAGCAGTGAATATAACCTGGGGGCCCAGTACTTC | CASSEYNLGAQYF
15 | TRBD1 | many | TRBJ2-2 | TRBV7-9 | TGTGCCAGCAGCTACGGACAGGGGAGTACCGGGGAGCTGTTTTTT | CASSYGQGSTGELFF
16 | - | - | TRBJ2-4 | TRBV7-9 | TGTGCCAGCAGCTTAGCGGCGCCCGGGGACGGGTACATTCAGTACTTC | CASSLAAPGDGYIQYF
14 | - | few | TRBJ1-4 | TRBV7-9 | TGTGCCAGCAGCTTGGGGACGGCCTATGAAAAACTGTTTTTT | CASSLGTAYEKLFF
14 | TRBD2 | few | TRBJ2-7 | TRBV6-1 | TGTGCCACCATGCCGGGACTAGCGGGACGCGAGCAGTACTTC | CATMPGLAGREQYF
13 | - | few | TRBJ2-5 | TRBV6-4 | TGTGCCAGCAGTGAATTCCCGAGGGAGACCCAGTACTTC | CASSEFPRETQYF
18 | TRBD1 | - | TRBJ2-6 | TRBV27 | TGTGCCAGCAAGCCCCCGACAGGGTCCGTCTCTGGGGCCAACGTCCTGACTTTC | CASKPPTGSVSGANVLTF
13 | TRBD1 | few | TRBJ2-1 | TRBV20-1 | TGCAGTGCCCAAGGGACAGCCCCCGATGAGCAGTTCTTC | CSAQGTAPDEQFF
14 | TRBD1 | few | TRBJ2-1 | TRBV6-2/TRBV6-3 | TGTGCCACAAACCGGGACAGGGGGAACAATGAGCAGTTCTTC | CATNRDRGNNEQFF
15 | TRBD1 | - | TRBJ2-1 | TRBV18 | TGTGCCAGCTCGGACGGGACAGGGGGCTTGGATGAGCAGTTCTTC | CASSDGTGGLDEQFF
14 | TRBD1 | - | TRBJ2-2 | TRBV29-1 | TGCAGCGTTGGAAGGACAGGGAACACCGGGGAGCTGTTTTTT | CSVGRTGNTGELFF
16 | TRBD1 | - | TRBJ1-2 | TRBV11-2 | TGTGCCAGCAGCCACTACGGGACAGGGGGCTTAAGTGGCTACACCTTC | CASSHYGTGGLSGYTF
16 | TRBD2 | few | TRBJ2-1 | TRBV6-5 | TGTGCCAGCAGTTACTCCGGGACTAGCTCTTACAATGAGCAGTTCTTC | CASSYSGTSSYNEQFF
13 | - | - | TRBJ2-7 | TRBV29-1 | TGCAGCGGGGGTCAGGGTATCTCCTACGAGCAGTACTTC | CSGGQGISYEQYF
16 | - | few | TRBJ2-7 | TRBV28 | TGTGCCAGCAGCTCCTTGCCGGGGACGAGCTCCTACGAGCAGTACTTC | CASSSLPGTSSYEQYF
15 | TRBD2 | few | TRBJ2-5 | TRBV7-8 | TGTGCCAGCAGTCCGACGCGGGGGAGTGGAGAGACCCAGTACTTC | CASSPTRGSGETQYF
11 | - | - | TRBJ1-4 | TRBV12-3/TRBV12-4 | TGTGCCAGCAGTTTCCGACTCCAACTGTTTTTT | CASSFRLQLFF
12 | - | few | TRBJ2-5 | TRBV3-1 | TGTGCCAGCAGCCAGGGGTTTTGGACCCAGTACTTC | CASSQGFWTQYF
16 | TRBD2 | few | TRBJ2-7 | TRBV28 | TGTGCCAGCAGTTTGGTAGCGGGAGATGGGGCCTACGAGCAGTACTTC | CASSLVAGDGAYEQYF
15 | TRBD2 | - | TRBJ2-7 | TRBV10-3 | TGTGCCATCACCCCGGGGGTAGCGGGAGGTCCCGAGCAGTACTTC | CAITPGVAGGPEQYF
12 | - | - | TRBJ2-7 | TRBV30 | TGTGCCTGGAGTGAGAACAGCCACGAGCAGTACTTC | CAWSENSHEQYF
13 | TRBD2 | few | TRBJ2-5 | TRBV30 | TGTGCCTGGAGTGGGGGAGGGTTAGAGACCCAGTACTTC | CAWSGGGLETQYF
14 | TRBD2 | - | TRBJ2-1 | TRBV7-9 | TGTGCCAGTAACGGCGGGAGCTCCTACAATGAGCAGTTCTTC | CASNGGSSYNEQFF
14 | TRBD1 | many | TRBJ2-7 | TRBV7-9 | TGTGCCAGCAGCTCTCCGGGACAGAACTACGAGCAGTACTTC | CASSSPGQNYEQYF
19 | - | - | TRBJ2-1 | TRBV11-2 | TGTGCCAGCCCGAGTCGGCGGGAAACAGCGGACGCCGTGCACGGTGAGCAGTTCTTC | CASPSRRETADAVHGEQFF
14 | - | - | TRBJ2-1 | TRBV7-9 | TGTGCCAGCACCCCCCCGGGAAGCTACAATGAGCAGTTCTTC | CASTPPGSYNEQFF
17 | TRBD2 | - | TRBJ2-3 | TRBV29-1 | TGCAGCCTCGCACGGGCTAGCGGATTGAATGGGGCAGATACGCAGTATTTT | CSLARASGLNGADTQYF
18 | TRBD1 | - | TRBJ2-6 | TRBV12-3/TRBV12-4 | TGTGCCAGCAGGGATTCCGGGACAGACCGTTCTGGGGCCAACGTCCTGACTTTC | CASRDSGTDRSGANVLTF
14 | TRBD2 | - | TRBJ2-1 | TRBV6-1 | TGTGCCAGCAATGGGGAGGGAGGGCCTTTTGAGCAGTTCTTC | CASNGEGGPFEQFF
14 | TRBD1 | few | TRBJ2-1 | TRBV7-2 | TGTGCCAGCAGCTCACCGGGACAGCACAATGAGCAGTTCTTC | CASSSPGQHNEQFF
12 | - | - | TRBJ2-7 | TRBV28 | TGTGCCAGCAGCCCGAGTACCTTCGAGCAGTACTTC | CASSPSTFEQYF
14 | - | once | TRBJ2-1 | TRBV7-2 | TGTGCCAGCAGCTTCTCTCGCTCCTACAATGAGCAGTTCTTC | CASSFSRSYNEQFF
16 | TRBD2 | few | TRBJ2-5 | TRBV7-3 | TGTGCCAGCAGCTTAACGGGGACTAGCCAAGTAGAGACCCAGTACTTC | CASSLTGTSQVETQYF
14 | - | few | TRBJ2-3 | TRBV28 | TGTGCCAGCAGTTTAGCCAGGGGCACAGATACGCAGTATTTT | CASSLARGTDTQYF
15 | - | - | TRBJ2-2 | TRBV4-3 | TGCGCCAGCAGCAAAACAGGGCCGGGGGCCGGGGAGCTGTTTTTT | CASSKTGPGAGELFF
16 | - | many | TRBJ2-7 | TRBV27 | TGTGCCAGCAGTTTAATGCCTTCCGGGGCCTCCTACGAGCAGTACTTC | CASSLMPSGASYEQYF
13 | - | many | TRBJ2-3 | TRBV5-1 | TGCGCCAGCAGCAAACAGGGCACAGATACGCAGTATTTT | CASSKQGTDTQYF
16 | - | few | TRBJ2-6 | TRBV12-3/TRBV12-4 | TGTGCCAGCAAAGGACGGGTGAGCTCTGGGGCCAACGTCCTGACTTTC | CASKGRVSSGANVLTF
15 | - | - | TRBJ1-2 | TRBV21-1 | TGTGCCAGCAGCAAATGGGTAGGGTCGGGCTATGGCTACACCTTC | CASSKWVGSGYGYTF
15 | TRBD1 | - | TRBJ1-2 | TRBV30 | TGTGCCTGGAGAATCCACGGGACAGAGGCAAAAGGCTACACCTTC | CAWRIHGTEAKGYTF
17 | - | few | TRBJ1-5 | TRBV6-2/TRBV6-3 | TGTGCCAGCAGTACCCTTGGGGGAGGGAGTAGCAATCAGCCCCAGCATTTT | CASSTLGGGSSNQPQHF
12 | TRBD2 | - | TRBJ2-3 | TRBV7-2 | TGTGCCAGCAGCTCCTTTAGCGGGGGGCAGTATTTT | CASSSFSGGQYF
16 | TRBD2 | - | TRBJ2-3 | TRBV6-5 | TGTGCCAGCAGTTACTTACCTAGCGGCAGCACAGATACGCAGTATTTT | CASSYLPSGSTDTQYF
13 | - | - | TRBJ1-5 | TRBV20-1 | TGCAGTGCTAGGACAGGTCCGAATCAGCCCCAGCATTTT | CSARTGPNQPQHF
13 | - | - | TRBJ2-1 | TRBV14 | TGTGCCAGCAGCCAAGTAAGTTTCAATGAGCAGTTCTTC | CASSQVSFNEQFF
13 | - | - | TRBJ1-6 | TRBV20-1 | TGCAGTGTTCAGACGGGGGCTAATTCACCCCTCCACTTT | CSVQTGANSPLHF
14 | TRBD1 | - | TRBJ2-7 | TRBV20-1 | TGCAGTGCCCACCCCGGGACAGGGGACTACGAGCAGTACTTC | CSAHPGTGDYEQYF
17 | TRBD1 | few | TRBJ1-6 | TRBV6-1 | TGTGCCAGCAGACCCCACCCGGGACAGAGATTTAATTCACCCCTCCACTTT | CASRPHPGQRFNSPLHF
13 | - | few | TRBJ2-4 | TRBV20-1 | TGCAGTGCTAGAGTCAACGCAGTGAACATTCAGTACTTC | CSARVNAVNIQYF
13 | - | - | TRBJ2-7 | TRBV5-6 | TGTGCCAGCAGCTTGACCAGGGGCCACGAGCAGTACTTC | CASSLTRGHEQYF
14 | - | - | TRBJ2-3 | TRBV6-2/TRBV6-3 | TGTGCCAGCAGTTCGGGGGACAGCATAGATACGCAGTATTTT | CASSSGDSIDTQYF
15 | - | - | TRBJ2-7 | TRBV6-5 | TGTGCCAGCAGTTACTCGGACCCACTCCCTTACGAGCAGTACTTC | CASSYSDPLPYEQYF